This T cell receptor beta chain was identified during a study of T cells expressing NK-cell markers. About the research overall: The TCR beta repertoires were obtained from sorted CD3+CD56+NKG2C+, CD3+CD56+NKG2C- and CD3+CD56-NKG2C+ T cells.

Per the germline V gene, CDR1 is KGHDR and CDR2 is SFDVKD. The CDR3 has 13 residues. With the 5' RACE reads reprocessed, TCRdb shows one record per CDR3 protein and no DNA. This table lists about 460,000 distinct CDR3 sequences. The source material was blood T cells: a sorted CD56 or NKG2C T cell subset, CD4+ or CD8+ T cells, or bulk PBMC T cells (not recorded which). This rearrangement joins TRBV24-1 to TRBJ2-2. The sequence came from a woman aged 50 to 60 in good health. The CDR3 region is CATSEVETGELFF.